These T cell receptor beta chains were read from a single sample in a study of shared clonotypes between healthy human individuals. Repertoires were generated with immunoSEQ multiplex PCR, while TCRdb's copy carries only in-frame clones and drops some. The sample comprises approximately 480,000 clones, roughly 79% of which are singletons, and around 13% rests with the top ten. The sample consisted of PBMCs. The receptor source for this set is a woman in her 40s in good health. Some clones in this sample may be carry-over from other donors' samples. The CDR3 runs from the conserved cysteine through the conserved F or W. D genes are given only for firm matches. The size field is filled for only some rows; it gives once, few, many or a size class.

TRBV5-8	-	-	TRBJ2-1	TGTGCCAGCACCCCTGGCGGGACGGATACCTACAATGAGCAGTTCTTC	CASTPGGTDTYNEQFF
TRBV10-3	-	TRBD2	TRBJ2-2	TGTGCCATCAGTGTCCCTAGCGGGACGAACACCGGGGAGCTGTTCTTT	CAISVPSGTNTGELFF
TRBV6-1	-	-	TRBJ1-1	TGTGCCAGCAGTGAAGCAGCGGGACCTACAAGAGGTTTCTTT	CASSEAAGPTRGFF
TRBV9	-	-	TRBJ2-1	TGTGCCAGCAGCGTAGGACAGTACAATGAGCAGTTCTTC	CASSVGQYNEQFF
TRBV6-9	-	TRBD2	TRBJ2-7	TGTGCCAGCAGTGCAACAGCGGGAGGGCCCTACGAGCAGTACTTC	CASSATAGGPYEQYF
TRBV6-4	few	-	TRBJ2-1	TGTGCCAGCAGTGAAAGTCCCAGGACAGTCTTTGGTTACAATGAGCAGTTCTTC	CASSESPRTVFGYNEQFF
TRBV7-9	-	-	TRBJ2-7	TGTGCCAGCAGCTTAGTAGTCGCAGGGAGCTCCTACGAGCAGTACTTC	CASSLVVAGSSYEQYF
TRBV9	-	-	TRBJ1-4	TGTGCCAGCAGCGCCGGGACAACAACTAATGAAAAACTGTTTTTT	CASSAGTTTNEKLFF
TRBV11-2	-	-	TRBJ2-1	TGTGCCAGCAGCCCCGGAGGGAGTTACCGAAACAATGAGCAGTTCTTC	CASSPGGSYRNNEQFF
TRBV7-8	-	TRBD1	TRBJ1-5	TGTGCCAGCAGCTTAGCCTGGGGACAGGCGATCGTTTATCAGCCCCAGCATTTT	CASSLAWGQAIVYQPQHF
TRBV7-2	-	TRBD1	TRBJ1-5	TGTGCCAGCAGCTTAACCCGTGACAGGGTTCAGCCCCAGCATTTT	CASSLTRDRVQPQHF
TRBV28	-	-	TRBJ1-2	TGTGCCAGCACCTTAGGGAGGGGGGAACACTATGGCTACACCTTC	CASTLGRGEHYGYTF
TRBV5-4	many	-	TRBJ2-3	TGTGCCAGCAGCATGGGAGGTTGGACAGATACGCAGTATTTT	CASSMGGWTDTQYF
TRBV30	-	-	TRBJ2-1	TGTGCCTGGACAGAGCACGACTCCTACAATGAGCAGTTCTTC	CAWTEHDSYNEQFF
TRBV27	few	-	TRBJ1-5	TGTGCCAGCAGTTTAAGACAGGGCAATCAGCCCCAGCATTTT	CASSLRQGNQPQHF
TRBV14	-	-	TRBJ2-7	TGTGCCAGCAGCCAAGACATTGCGCGGAATTCCTACGAGCAGTACTTC	CASSQDIARNSYEQYF
TRBV7-9	-	TRBD1	TRBJ2-7	TGTGCCAGCAGCCCAGGGGGCTTGACAGCCGAGCAGTACTTC	CASSPGGLTAEQYF
TRBV5-4	-	-	TRBJ2-2	TGTGCCAGCAGCTTGGCGTCCGGGGGAGTCGCCGGGGAGCTGTTTTTT	CASSLASGGVAGELFF
TRBV5-4	-	-	TRBJ2-7	TGTGCCAGCAGCCCCGACTTAGCGAGCACCTACGAGCAGTACTTC	CASSPDLASTYEQYF
TRBV5-5	-	TRBD2	TRBJ2-1	TGTGCCAGCAGCGCATCCGGGACTAGAGTATTGGATGAGCAGTTCTTC	CASSASGTRVLDEQFF
TRBV19	-	TRBD2	TRBJ2-5	TGTGCCAGTAGTATTCGTAGCGCTAGCGGGAGACGAACGGAGACCCAGTACTTC	CASSIRSASGRRTETQYF
TRBV5-6	-	-	TRBJ2-5	TGTGCCAGCAGCTTGGTCCCCGAAGAGACCCAGTACTTC	CASSLVPEETQYF
TRBV28	-	TRBD2	TRBJ2-4	TGTGCCAGCGGGGCCGGGACTAGTCTAGCCAAAAACATTCAGTACTTC	CASGAGTSLAKNIQYF
TRBV7-2	-	-	TRBJ1-1	TGTGCCAGCAGCTTAGCTGAGGCCACTGAAGCTTTCTTT	CASSLAEATEAFF
TRBV18	-	-	TRBJ1-4	TGTGCCAGCTCACCACCCGGCCAAGGTCAAGAAAAACTGTTTTTT	CASSPPGQGQEKLFF
TRBV5-1	-	TRBD2	TRBJ2-2	TGCGCCAGCAGCTTCCGGACTAGCGGGAACACCGGGGAGCTGTTTTTT	CASSFRTSGNTGELFF
TRBV7-2	-	TRBD2	TRBJ2-3	TGTGCCAGCAGCTCTCCGCGGGGGGCAAGAACAGATACGCAGTATTTT	CASSSPRGARTDTQYF
TRBV11-2	-	-	TRBJ2-7	TGTGCCAGCAGCCCACTCCGGACAGTACTCTACGAGCAGTACTTC	CASSPLRTVLYEQYF
TRBV7-2	-	TRBD2	TRBJ2-1	TGTGCCAGCAGCTCCCGGGAAGCGGGATCCCTCTCGGGTGAGCAGTTCTTC	CASSSREAGSLSGEQFF
TRBV28	-	TRBD2	TRBJ2-1	TGTGCCAGCAGTCCGGGACTAGCGGGCTCCTACAATGAGCAGTTCTTC	CASSPGLAGSYNEQFF
TRBV6-1	-	-	TRBJ1-1	TGTGCCAGCAGTGAAAGGGGGGGCCGAGTAGCTTTCTTT	CASSERGGRVAFF
TRBV6-5	-	TRBD2	TRBJ2-5	TGTGCCAGCAGTTACGGACTAGCAGTGAGAGAGACCCAGTACTTC	CASSYGLAVRETQYF
TRBV7-2	-	-	TRBJ2-1	TGTGCCAGCAGTGAACCGGGACTCGCCTCCTACAATGAGCAGTTCTTC	CASSEPGLASYNEQFF
TRBV4-1	-	TRBD1	TRBJ1-3	TGCGCCAGCAGCCCCCGACAGGGGGTAGGAAACACCATATATTTT	CASSPRQGVGNTIYF
TRBV5-1	once	-	TRBJ2-7	TGCGCCAGCCGCTCCGGGACGTTGAGCTCCTACGAGCAGTACTTC	CASRSGTLSSYEQYF
TRBV29-1	-	TRBD1	TRBJ2-3	TGCAGCGTTGAACAGGGACAGACCTCGGAGGATACGCAGTATTTT	CSVEQGQTSEDTQYF
TRBV25-1	-	TRBD2	TRBJ2-4	TGTGCCAGCCGATTACTAGCGGGAGCCAAAAACATTCAGTACTTC	CASRLLAGAKNIQYF
TRBV27	-	-	TRBJ1-4	TGTGCCAGCAAAAGGACAACGGCTAATGAAAAACTGTTTTTT	CASKRTTANEKLFF
TRBV18	-	TRBD1	TRBJ1-5	TGTGCCAGCTCACCTTCGATACAGGGGGCCGGGCAGCCCCAGCATTTT	CASSPSIQGAGQPQHF
TRBV7-3	-	TRBD2	TRBJ2-5	TGTGCCAGCAGCTCGGGACTAGCGGGAGCGGAGCAGTACTTC	CASSSGLAGAEQYF
TRBV5-4	many	-	TRBJ1-1	TGTGCCAGCAGCTCGGAGTTAGGCACTGAAGCTTTCTTT	CASSSELGTEAFF
TRBV11-2	-	-	TRBJ2-1	TGTGCCAGCAGCTTACTAGGATCCTACAATGAGCAGTTCTTC	CASSLLGSYNEQFF